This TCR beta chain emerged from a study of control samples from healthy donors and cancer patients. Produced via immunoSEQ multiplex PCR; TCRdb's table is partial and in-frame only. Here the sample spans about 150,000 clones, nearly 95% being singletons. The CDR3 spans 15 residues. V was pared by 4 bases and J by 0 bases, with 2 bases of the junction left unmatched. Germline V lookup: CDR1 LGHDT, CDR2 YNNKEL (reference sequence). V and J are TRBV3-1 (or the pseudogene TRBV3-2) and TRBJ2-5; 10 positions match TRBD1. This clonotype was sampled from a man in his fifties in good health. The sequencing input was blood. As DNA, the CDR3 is TGTGCCAGCAGCCGGGGACAGGGGTACCAAGAGACCCAGTACTTC. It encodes CASSRGQGYQETQYF.